This passage covers 26 T cell receptor beta chains from one sample sequenced in a study of blood T cells in healthy people across ages. A second PCR of roughly 7 to 11 cycles used a sample-barcoded 5' primer and a J-beta primer mix. TCRdb reanalysed the 5' RACE reads using MiXCR and keeps one entry per CDR3 protein. The sample contains hundreds of thousands of distinct CDR3 sequences, roughly 50% of which appear only once. Material for sequencing was blood. The source of these receptors is a woman aged 55-75 years in good health.

As DNA, the CDR3 is TGTGCCAGCAGCCAGGCTAGCGGCTCTGGGGCCAACGTCCTGACTTTC. This sequence encodes CASSQASGSGANVLTF. The genes are TRBV3-1 and TRBJ2-6; TRBD2 agrees at 7 bases. There are 16 residues in the CDR3. The V gene end was trimmed by 3 bases and the J gene end by 0 bases; junction bases not matched to a gene: 2. From germline, CDR1 is LGHDT and CDR2 YNNKEL (reference sequence).

The chain combines TRBV3-1 with TRBJ1-4, with a tentative D call TRBD1 (6 bases). V was cut by 5 bases and J by 5 bases, with 24 bases left in between. The CDR3 extends over 18 amino acids. Germline values: CDR1 LGHDT, CDR2 YNNKEL (reference sequence). In DNA, the CDR3 is TGTGCCAGCAGCGAAAGGAGACCCCCTCGGGGGCGGAATGAAAAACTGTTTTTT. Encoded protein: CASSERRPPRGRNEKLFF.

There are many counts of this clonotype. The chain uses TRBV28 and TRBJ2-7, with a weak D call TRBD2 (5 bases). V was cut by 10 bases and J by 2 bases, with 12 bases left in between. CDR1 is MDHEN and CDR2 is SYDVKM in the germline V gene. This CDR3 region has 12 residues. In DNA, the CDR3 is TGTGCCACCGGAGGCTCGGCCTACGAGCAGTACTTC. It translates to CATGGSAYEQYF.

The chain is built from TRBV20-1 and TRBJ2-7, with 12 bases lining up with TRBD1. V shed 3 bases and J 4 bases; nucleotides not matched to a gene: 7. Germline V gene lookup returns CDR1 DFQATT and CDR2 SNEGSKA (reference sequence). CDR3 length: 15 residues. CDR3 sequence: CSARGQGALWYEQYF. CDR3 bases: TGCAGTGCTAGGGGACAGGGGGCTTTATGGTACGAGCAGTACTTC.

The chain employs TRBV7-2 and TRBJ2-2, with a possible D match to TRBD2 (5 bases). The V end lost 0 bases, the J end lost 5 bases, and 10 bases lay between the germline ends. The CDR3 spans 15 residues. Germline V gene sequence: CDR1 SGHTA, CDR2 FQGNSA. Here the CDR3 DNA reads TGTGCCAGCAGCTTAGCCAGACTATCGACCGGGGAGCTGTTTTTT. Translated: CASSLARLSTGELFF.

The chain links TRBV6-2 or TRBV6-3 to TRBJ2-1; 12 bases agree with TRBD2. J lost 7 bases, V lost 6 bases, and 4 bases had no gene match. Germline V gene lookup returns CDR1 MNHEY and CDR2 SVGEGT. The CDR3 contains 14 residues. CDR3 in DNA: TGTGCCAGCAGCCGTGGACTAGCGGGAAATGAGCAGTTCTTC. This sequence encodes CASSRGLAGNEQFF.

V usage is TRBV7-2 and J usage is TRBJ1-5; D is perhaps TRBD1 (5 bases). The CDR3 is 14 amino acids. Germline CDR1 and CDR2: SGHTA and FQGNSA. The V gene lost 3 bases and the J gene lost 3 bases, with 9 bases spanning the gap. CDR3 loop: CASSFGGNNQPQHF. As DNA, the CDR3 is TGTGCCAGCAGCTTTGGGGGAAACAATCAGCCCCAGCATTTT.

This chain uses TRBV29-1 with TRBJ2-1; TRBD2 matches 7 bases. This CDR3 region has 16 residues. The germline CDR1 and CDR2 sequences are SQVTM and ANQGSEA. V lost 1 base and J lost 0; bases outside the gene matches: 6. This chain's CDR3 is CSVEGAAGISYNEQFF. CDR3 bases: TGCAGCGTTGAAGGAGCAGCGGGGATCTCCTACAATGAGCAGTTCTTC.

The CDR3 coding sequence is TGTGCCAGCAGCTTGTTCGGGACAGATCCTTACGAGCAGTACTTC. This encodes CASSLFGTDPYEQYF. The chain combines TRBV7-8 with TRBJ2-7; TRBD1 agrees at 7 bases. Germline V lookup: CDR1 SGHVS, CDR2 FQNEAQ. This CDR3 is built from 15 residues. V shed 3 bases, J shed 4 bases, and the junction held 9 bases outside the gene matches.

The chain is built from TRBV6-6 and TRBJ2-2; D is undetermined. The CDR3 length is 12 residues. Germline values: CDR1 MNHNY, CDR2 SVGAGI (reference sequence). V gave up 4 bases and J gave up 6 bases, with 6 bases separating them. The CDR3 reads CASSFASGELFF. As DNA, the CDR3 is TGTGCCAGCAGTTTTGCTTCCGGGGAGCTGTTTTTT.

This clonotype has a count of ten or more. The CDR3 DNA reads as TGTGCCAGCAGCTTGGTAGCGGGAGGGGCCTACGAGCAGTACTTC. It codes for CASSLVAGGAYEQYF. The V gene is TRBV7-2, the J gene TRBJ2-7; 11 positions agree with TRBD2. CDR1 and CDR2 from the germline V gene are SGHTA and FQGNSA. V trimming: 3 bases; J trimming: 2 bases; junction bases outside the gene matches: 3. CDR3 length equals 15 residues.

Only a few counts were recorded for this clonotype. V usage is TRBV20-1 and J usage is TRBJ2-1; 11 nucleotides match TRBD2. This CDR3 contains 16 residues. Germline CDR1 and CDR2: DFQATT and SNEGSKA (reference sequence). After removal of 3 bases from V and 7 bases from J, the junction contained 11 bases not matched to a gene. CDR3: CSASNLSIAGGNEQFF. Written as DNA, the CDR3 is TGCAGTGCTAGCAACCTTTCAATAGCGGGAGGGAATGAGCAGTTCTTC.

This clonotype was detected ten times or more. The chain carries TRBV29-1 and TRBJ2-3; 8 nucleotides agree with TRBD2. CDR3 size: 14 residues. The germline gives CDR1 SQVTM, CDR2 ANQGSEA. V trimming: 7 bases; J trimming: 4 bases; junction bases outside the gene matches: 10. The CDR3 is CSAGGSGSSDTQYF. The DNA of the CDR3 is TGCAGCGCCGGGGGCAGCGGGAGTTCAGATACGCAGTATTTT.

V and J are TRBV10-3 and TRBJ2-5, with 7 nucleotides matching TRBD1. Trimming cost V 4 bases and J 11 bases; bases outside gene matches: 10. Germline V gives CDR1 ENHRY, CDR2 SYGVKD. The CDR3 contains 13 residues. The CDR3 sequence is CAISGQGYNEQYF. CDR3 DNA sequence: TGTGCCATCAGTGGACAGGGCTACAATGAGCAGTACTTC.

This clonotype came up many times. V is TRBV2 and J is TRBJ1-4, with D perhaps TRBD1 (6 bases). The CDR3 has 15 amino acids. Germline V CDR1 and CDR2: SNHLY, FYNNEI. V lost 10 bases and J lost 0, with 15 bases in between. Here the CDR3 DNA reads TGTGCCACCAACTCCGGGACAACAACTAATGAAAAACTGTTTTTT. Translated: CATNSGTTTNEKLFF. Filled out from reference TRBV2 and TRBJ1-4, the complete variable domain reads EPEVTQTPSHQVTQMGQEVILRCVPISNHLYFYWYRQILGQKVEFLVSFYNNEISEKSEIFDDQFSVERPDGSNFTLKIRSTKLEDSAMYFCATNSGTTTNEKLFFGSGTQLSVL.

The rearrangement uses TRBV14 and TRBJ1-4, with D uncertain. The germline V gene has CDR1 SGHDN and CDR2 FVKESK. The CDR3 runs 14 residues. Trimming shortened V by 1 base and J by 4 bases, and 7 bases separated the two germline ends. DNA for the CDR3: TGTGCCAGCAGCCAAGTACAGTTTAATGAAAAACTGTTTTTT. It specifies CASSQVQFNEKLFF. The whole variable domain, remainder taken from reference TRBV14 and TRBJ1-4, is EAGVTQFPSHSVIEKGQTVTLRCDPISGHDNLYWYRRVMGKEIKFLLHFVKESKQDESGMPNNRFLAERTGGTYSTLKVQPAELEDSGVYFCASSQVQFNEKLFFGSGTQLSVL.

The chain couples TRBV14 to TRBJ2-1; D not certain. The CDR3 has 14 amino acids. In germline, CDR1 is SGHDN, CDR2 FVKESK. Trimming cost V 2 bases and J 4 bases, with 9 bases left between them. The CDR3 sequence: CASSQLEGYNEQFF. Here the CDR3 DNA reads TGTGCCAGCAGCCAACTAGAAGGATACAATGAGCAGTTCTTC.

Written as DNA, the CDR3 is TGTGCCAGCAGTTTATTGGGGGGGGGTAATGAAAAACTGTTTTTT. Protein product: CASSLLGGGNEKLFF. This sequence joins TRBV27 and TRBJ1-4, with D tentatively TRBD1 (5 bases). There are 15 residues in the CDR3. V lost 1 base, J lost 4 bases, and 10 bases lay in between. Germline CDR1 MNHEY, CDR2 SMNVEV (reference sequence).

This clonotype has only one observation. V usage is TRBV6-5 and J usage is TRBJ1-4, with 9 bases identical to TRBD1. V lost 2 bases, J lost 8 bases, and 6 bases stayed unmatched. The CDR3 runs to 15 residues. The germline V gene encodes CDR1 MNHEY and CDR2 SVGAGI. The CDR3 coding sequence is TGTGCCAGCAGTTACACGACAGGGGGGGACGAAAAACTGTTTTTT. It specifies CASSYTTGGDEKLFF.

Written as DNA, the CDR3 is TGCGCCAGCAGCCAAGGAGGCCAAACAAATACCGGGGAGCTGTTTTTT. As protein: CASSQGGQTNTGELFF. The rearrangement joins TRBV4-3 to TRBJ2-2; no clear D. V dropped 1 base and J dropped 5 bases, with 14 bases sitting between them. This CDR3 contains 16 residues. CDR1 is LGHNA and CDR2 is YSLEER in the germline V gene.

This sequence joins TRBV20-1 and TRBJ2-1, with D hard to call. The V gene's germline CDR1 is DFQATT and CDR2 SNEGSKA (reference sequence). The germline V and J ends were trimmed by 2 bases and 2 bases, with 22 bases remaining between them. The length of the CDR3 is 18 residues. In DNA form, the CDR3 reads TGCAGTGCTAGATCGGCTGCCGACGCCGGATGGGCCTACAATGAGCAGTTCTTC. It translates to CSARSAADAGWAYNEQFF.

Only a few counts were recorded for this clonotype. The J gene is TRBJ2-4, the V gene TRBV3-1; D call uncertain. Germline lookup yields CDR1 LGHDT and CDR2 YNNKEL (reference sequence). The CDR3 length is 12 residues. Trimming removed 1 base from V and 13 bases from J, with 11 bases in between. The CDR3 DNA is TGTGCCAGCAGCCAAGGTTACGTTGGGCAGTACTTC. Translating gives CASSQGYVGQYF.

This sequence joins TRBV10-3 and TRBJ2-7, with 8 bases matching TRBD2. The germline CDR1 and CDR2 sequences are ENHRY and SYGVKD. This CDR3 comprises 18 residues. Trimming cost V 3 bases and J 7 bases; bases outside gene matches: 20. The CDR3 protein is CAISDLGGSGRSYNEQYF. The CDR3 DNA is TGTGCCATCAGTGACTTGGGTGGGAGCGGGAGATCCTACAATGAGCAGTACTTC.

This clonotype was seen many times. The V gene is TRBV7-9, the J gene TRBJ1-6, with 7 bases that match TRBD1. The V segment lost 1 base and the J segment 10 bases; nucleotides outside the gene matches: 4. Germline-derived CDR1 and CDR2 are SEHNR and FQNEAQ (reference sequence). This CDR3 spans 14 amino acids. The CDR3: CASSLEGGRSPLHF. The DNA for the CDR3 is TGTGCCAGCAGCTTAGAAGGGGGCCGGTCACCCCTCCACTTT.

The V and J genes are TRBV12-3 or TRBV12-4 and TRBJ2-3; TRBD2 matches 12 bases. Unmatched junction bases numbered 4, after V lost 6 bases and J lost 3 bases. The CDR3 consists of 15 residues. The CDR3 DNA sequence: TGTGCCAGCAGCCATCTAGCGGGAGGGACAGATACGCAGTATTTT. Translating gives CASSHLAGGTDTQYF.

The V call is TRBV4-1, the J call TRBJ2-7; 10 positions match TRBD2. Trimming at V came to 0 bases and at J to 2 bases, leaving 1 base not matched to a gene. CDR1 is MGHRA, CDR2 YSYEKL, per germline. The CDR3 runs to 15 residues. In nucleotides, the CDR3 is TGCGCCAGCAGCCAAGAGGGGACTAGCGCCTACGAGCAGTACTTC. The encoded protein is CASSQEGTSAYEQYF.